The 19 T cell receptor beta chains presented below share a single source sample, sequenced in a study of T cell clonality in common variable immunodeficiency. Using immunoSEQ multiplex PCR, the repertoire was profiled, and TCRdb retains in-frame clones only, with some absent. The sample includes approximately 30,000 clones, none of them occurring once. Sequenced input: peripheral blood mononuclear cells. Receptor source: a person aged 18 to 75 in good health.

This clone was recorded at least ten times. The missing CDR3 end, 3 residues past where the read stops, is filled in from the germline J gene. The V gene is TRBV12-3 or TRBV12-4, the J gene TRBJ2-7; TRBD1 agrees at 8 bases. V lost 3 bases to trimming and J lost 5 bases; unmatched junction nucleotides: 9. The CDR3 loop spans 15 amino acids. The part of the CDR3 DNA that was read is TGTGCCAGCAGTTTGATGCAGGGGGCTCGGAACGAG. It specifies CASSLMQGARNE. The complete CDR3 reads CASSLMQGARNEQYF.

In its sample, this clone was seen many times. The CDR3 end is not reached by the read, which stops 3 residues before it; the germline J gene fills it in. This sequence joins TRBV6-4 and TRBJ2-3; 7 bases align to TRBD2. The CDR3 has 14 residues. Germline V gene lookup returns CDR1 MRHNA and CDR2 SNTAGT. V shed 2 bases and J 2 bases; nucleotides not matched to a gene: 1. The sequenced part of the CDR3 DNA is TGTGCCAGCAGTGACGGGACTAACACAGATACG. Translation gives CASSDGTNTDT. The whole CDR3 region reads CASSDGTNTDTQYF.

This clone was seen ten or more times. The missing CDR3 end, 3 residues past where the read stops, is filled in from the germline J gene. V usage is TRBV5-8 and J usage is TRBJ2-7; 9 nucleotides match TRBD1. Germline CDR1 reads SGHTS; CDR2 reads YDEGEE. CDR3 length equals 15 residues. Trimming cost V 1 base and J 4 bases; bases outside gene matches: 6. The CDR3 protein is CASSLKGQGKYEQYF. The CDR3 DNA, read in part, is TGTGCCAGCAGCTTGAAGGGACAGGGAAAGTACGAG. Complete variable domain (other parts from reference TRBV5-8 and TRBJ2-7): EAGVTQSPTHLIKTRGQQATLRCSPISGHTSVYWYQQALGLGLQFLLWYDEGEERNRGNFPPRFSGRQFPNYSSELNVNALELEDSALYLCASSLKGQGKYEQYFGPGTRLTVT.

This clone was counted many times. The CDR3 extends 3 residues past the end of the read, so its final part is completed from the germline J gene. The rearrangement uses TRBV6-2 or TRBV6-3 and TRBJ1-2; D might be TRBD1 (5 bases). Germline CDR1 reads MNHEY; CDR2 reads SVGEGT. Trimming took 5 bases from V and 5 from J, leaving 15 bases between them. The CDR3 extends over 14 amino acids. The CDR3 region is CASSLPLQGYGYTF. The covered CDR3 bases are TGTGCCAGCAGTCTCCCACTCCAGGGTTATGGC.

This clone was observed many times. The read falls 3 residues short of the CDR3 end, and the missing part is taken from the germline J gene. The chain links TRBV10-3 to TRBJ2-3; 12 bases fit TRBD2. There are 15 residues in the CDR3. V shed 4 bases and J 2 bases; nucleotides not matched to a gene: 1. Germline V gives CDR1 ENHRY, CDR2 SYGVKD. CDR3 residues: CAISASGRDTDTQYF. The DNA read from the CDR3 is TGTGCCATCAGTGCTAGCGGGAGGGACACAGATACG.

This clone came up many times. The read terminates 3 residues ahead of where the CDR3 ends, so the germline J gene completes it. The rearrangement uses TRBV28 and TRBJ1-2, with D possibly matching TRBD1 (5 bases). Germline CDR1 is MDHEN and CDR2 is SYDVKM. This CDR3 has 15 amino acids. V lost 6 bases, J lost 7 bases, and 21 bases lay in between. The CDR3 is CASRRPGLGASGYTF. The sequenced CDR3 bases are TGTGCCAGCAGACGCCCGGGACTAGGGGCAAGTGGC.

This clone came up many times. Sequencing ends 3 residues short of the CDR3 end; the germline J gene provides the rest. The genes are TRBV30 and TRBJ1-2; D is uncertain. Germline lookup yields CDR1 GTSNPN and CDR2 SVGIG (reference sequence). The CDR3 is made up of 14 amino acids. Partial CDR3 DNA: TGTGCCTGGAGTGCCCAACTAGGATCGGGTGAC. Residues: CAWSAQLGSGD. The CDR3 reads in full as CAWSAQLGSGDYTF.

This clone was observed at least ten times. Sequencing ends 3 residues short of the CDR3 end; the germline J gene provides the rest. The chain has TRBV7-2 and TRBJ2-1; weak D call: TRBD2 (5 bases). The CDR3 runs to 12 residues. The V and J ends lost 2 bases and 9 bases respectively, with 8 bases between them. Germline-derived CDR1 and CDR2 are SGHTA and FQGNSA. The CDR3 here is CASSLSRGEQFF. CDR3 DNA (partial): TGTGCCAGCAGCTTAAGCCGGGGTGAG.

This clone was found many times. The read finishes 3 residues shy of the CDR3 end, and the germline J gene is used to complete it. This rearrangement joins TRBV6-1 to TRBJ2-2; a possible D gene is TRBD2 (6 bases). Germline V gene sequence: CDR1 MNHNS, CDR2 SASEGT. The CDR3 runs 15 residues. Trimming shortened V by 4 bases and J by 6 bases, and 15 bases separated the two germline ends. This chain's CDR3 is CASSAGGIGAGELFF. Partial CDR3 DNA: TGTGCCAGCAGTGCAGGAGGGATAGGGGCCGGGGAG.

This clone was found many times. The observed sequence ends 3 residues before the CDR3 terminus, with the missing tail filled in from the germline J gene. This chain uses TRBV3-1 (or the pseudogene TRBV3-2) with TRBJ2-3; 9 bases agree with TRBD2. This CDR3 region has 19 residues. V was clipped by 3 bases and J by 0 bases; unmatched bases: 13. The V gene's germline CDR1 is LGHDT and CDR2 YNNKEL (reference sequence). The DNA read from the CDR3 is TGTGCCAGCAGCCAGGAGACTAAGTCGCGGGGGGGTAGCACAGATACG. This gives the protein CASSQETKSRGGSTDT. The entire CDR3 reads CASSQETKSRGGSTDTQYF.

This clone has a count of ten or more. With the read ending 3 residues before the CDR3 end, the germline J gene is used to fill in that end. The gene calls are TRBV11-2 and TRBJ2-1, with 11 bases aligning to TRBD2. Germline V gene sequence: CDR1 SGHAT, CDR2 FQNNGV. With V trimmed by 5 bases and J by 5 bases, 5 bases remained unmatched. The CDR3 consists of 15 residues. The part of the CDR3 DNA that was read is TGTGCCAGCAGCCTGACTAGCGGGGAGAACAATGAG. It is translated as CASSLTSGENNE. The entire CDR3 is CASSLTSGENNEQFF.

This clone was picked up many times. The read is 3 residues too short to cover the CDR3 end, so that end is filled in from the germline J gene. This rearrangement joins TRBV6-2 or TRBV6-3 to TRBJ2-7, with D possibly being TRBD1 (6 bases). The CDR3 has 12 amino acids. Trimming pared 6 bases from V and 6 bases from J, leaving 12 bases between. Germline loops: CDR1 MNHEY, CDR2 SVGEGT. The DNA read from the CDR3 is TGTGCCAGCAGCCAGGGGACGAGCGAG. This codes for CASSQGTSE. The CDR3 as a whole reads CASSQGTSEQYF.

This clone was seen repeatedly, ten times or more. The sequence runs out 3 residues before the end of the CDR3; the remainder is reconstructed from the germline J gene. J is TRBJ2-3 and V is TRBV7-3; TRBD2 is a possible D gene (5 bases). V lost 1 base and J 8 bases, leaving 10 bases between the germline ends. The CDR3 spans 13 residues. Germline CDR1 is SGHTA and CDR2 is FQGTGA. CDR3 region: CASSLNRRGTQYF. The sequenced part of the CDR3 DNA is TGTGCCAGCAGCTTAAATAGACGGGGTACG.

This clone was counted many times. The read terminates 3 residues ahead of where the CDR3 ends, so the germline J gene completes it. The chain recombines TRBV5-4 with TRBJ1-3; TRBD1 agrees at 9 bases. V lost 4 bases to trimming and J lost 3 bases; unmatched junction nucleotides: 5. The germline V gene encodes CDR1 SGHNT and CDR2 YYREEE (reference sequence). This CDR3 is built from 15 residues. Incomplete CDR3 DNA: TGTGCCAGCAGCGGTACAGGGGGCGGTGGAAACACC. It translates to CASSGTGGGGNT. The whole CDR3 is CASSGTGGGGNTIYF. Variable domain in full (rest from reference TRBV5-4 and TRBJ1-3): ETGVTQSPTHLIKTRGQQVTLRCSSQSGHNTVSWYQQALGQGPQFIFQYYREEENGRGNFPPRFSGLQFPNYSSELNVNALELDDSALYLCASSGTGGGGNTIYFGEGSWLTVV.

The table lists this clone with many counts. The read is 3 residues too short to cover the CDR3 end, so that end is filled in from the germline J gene. The chain links TRBV7-2 to TRBJ2-5, with D possibly matching TRBD2 (5 bases). Trimming removed 4 bases at V and 4 bases at J, with 7 bases between. CDR3 size: 12 residues. Looked up from germline, CDR1 is SGHTA and CDR2 is FQGNSA. The CDR3 protein is CASSSAAETQYF. The covered CDR3 bases are TGTGCCAGCAGCTCAGCGGCAGAGACC.

There are a few counts of this clone. Read coverage stops 3 residues before the CDR3 terminus; the germline J gene supplies the remainder. This sequence joins TRBV18 and TRBJ2-2, with D possibly matching TRBD2 (6 bases). This CDR3 region has 12 residues. Germline V gives CDR1 KGHSH, CDR2 LQKENI. This chain's CDR3 is CASSLGGSPLFF. The CDR3 bases that were read are TGTGCCAGCTCACTCGGGGGTTCACCG. The whole variable domain, filled in from reference TRBV18 and TRBJ2-2, reads NAGVMQNPRHLVRRRGQEARLRCSPMKGHSHVYWYRQLPEEGLKFMVYLQKENIIDESGMPKERFSAEFPKEGPSILRIQQVVRGDSAAYFCASSLGGSPLFFGEGSRLTVL.

This clone was detected ten times or more. The DNA ends 3 residues before the CDR3 does, and the rest of the CDR3 is filled in from the germline J gene. This chain links TRBV5-1 with TRBJ2-1; D may be TRBD1 (5 bases). The V gene lost 4 bases and the J gene lost 9 bases, with 11 bases spanning the gap. CDR1 SGHRS and CDR2 YFSETQ come from the germline V gene. This CDR3 contains 12 residues. CDR3 bases read: TGCGCCAGCAGCCCAACAGGAGCTGAG. It encodes CASSPTGAE. The whole CDR3 region reads CASSPTGAEQFF. The full variable domain, its missing parts supplied by reference TRBV5-1 and TRBJ2-1, is KAGVTQTPRYLIKTRGQQVTLSCSPISGHRSVSWYQQTPGQGLQFLFEYFSETQRNKGNFPGRFSGRQFSNSRSEMNVSTLELGDSALYLCASSPTGAEQFFGPGTRLTVL.

This clone showed up many times. The sequence runs out 3 residues before the end of the CDR3; the remainder is reconstructed from the germline J gene. The rearrangement links TRBV7-2 to TRBJ1-2, with 10 bases lining up with TRBD1. CDR1 is SGHTA, CDR2 FQGNSA, per germline. The CDR3 extends over 15 amino acids. Losses at the gene ends were 5 bases for V and 7 bases for J; bases not matched to a gene: 10. The covered CDR3 bases are TGTGCCAGCAGCCTTGGGACAGGGGATCCCTCTGGC. Translation: CASSLGTGDPSG. The complete CDR3 protein is CASSLGTGDPSGYTF.

About this clone itself: Read sequence stops 3 residues before the CDR3 end, and the germline J gene provides the missing end. V usage is TRBV5-1 and J usage is TRBJ1-2; D call uncertain. This CDR3 is built from 13 residues. Looked up from germline, CDR1 is SGHRS and CDR2 is YFSETQ. The DNA read from the CDR3 is TGCGCCAGCAGCCCTTCTAGGTTGGAGACC. It codes for CASSPSRLET. The full CDR3 reads CASSPSRLETYTF.